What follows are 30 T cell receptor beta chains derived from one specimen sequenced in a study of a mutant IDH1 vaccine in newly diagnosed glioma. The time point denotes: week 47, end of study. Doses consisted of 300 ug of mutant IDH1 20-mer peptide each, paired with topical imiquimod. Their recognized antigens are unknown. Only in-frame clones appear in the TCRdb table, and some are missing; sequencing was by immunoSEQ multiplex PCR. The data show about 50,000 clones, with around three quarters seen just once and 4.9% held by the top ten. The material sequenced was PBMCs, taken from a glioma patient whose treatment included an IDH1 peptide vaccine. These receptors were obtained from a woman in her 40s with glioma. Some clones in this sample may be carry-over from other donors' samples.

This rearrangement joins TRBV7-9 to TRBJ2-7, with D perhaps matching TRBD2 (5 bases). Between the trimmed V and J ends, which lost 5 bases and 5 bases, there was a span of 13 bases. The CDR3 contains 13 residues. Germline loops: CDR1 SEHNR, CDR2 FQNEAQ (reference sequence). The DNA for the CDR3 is TGTGCCAGCAGCCTAAAGCAGGAGGACGAGCAGTACTTC. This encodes CASSLKQEDEQYF.

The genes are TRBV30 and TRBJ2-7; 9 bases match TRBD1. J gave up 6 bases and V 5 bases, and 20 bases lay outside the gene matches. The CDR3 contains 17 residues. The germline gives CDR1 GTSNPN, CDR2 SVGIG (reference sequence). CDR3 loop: CAWAVGQGKVGRGEQYF. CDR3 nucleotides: TGTGCCTGGGCCGTGGGACAGGGAAAGGTAGGACGAGGCGAGCAGTACTTC.

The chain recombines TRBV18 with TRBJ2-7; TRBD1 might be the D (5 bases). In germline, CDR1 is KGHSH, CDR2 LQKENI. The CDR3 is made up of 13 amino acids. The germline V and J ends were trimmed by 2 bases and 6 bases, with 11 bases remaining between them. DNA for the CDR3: TGTGCCAGCTCACCAGGCCTTAGGGGCGAGCAGTACTTC. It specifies CASSPGLRGEQYF.

CDR3: CASRFRDLGNSPLHF. CDR3 nucleotide sequence: TGTGCCAGCAGATTCCGGGACCTAGGGAATTCACCCCTCCACTTT. V usage is TRBV2 and J usage is TRBJ1-6, with a weak D call TRBD1 (5 bases). The germline V gene encodes CDR1 SNHLY and CDR2 FYNNEI. The CDR3 extends over 15 amino acids. V dropped 6 bases and J dropped 7 bases, with 16 bases sitting between them.

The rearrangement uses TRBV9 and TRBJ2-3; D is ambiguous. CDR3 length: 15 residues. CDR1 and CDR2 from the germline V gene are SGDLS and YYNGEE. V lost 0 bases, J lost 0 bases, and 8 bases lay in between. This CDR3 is CASSVAGTSTDTQYF. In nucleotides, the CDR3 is TGTGCCAGCAGCGTAGCTGGCACTAGCACAGATACGCAGTATTTT. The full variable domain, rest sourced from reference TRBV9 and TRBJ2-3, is DSGVTQTPKHLITATGQRVTLRCSPRSGDLSVYWYQQSLDQGLQFLIQYYNGEERAKGNILERFSAQQFPDLHSELNLSSLELGDSALYFCASSVAGTSTDTQYFGPGTRLTVL.

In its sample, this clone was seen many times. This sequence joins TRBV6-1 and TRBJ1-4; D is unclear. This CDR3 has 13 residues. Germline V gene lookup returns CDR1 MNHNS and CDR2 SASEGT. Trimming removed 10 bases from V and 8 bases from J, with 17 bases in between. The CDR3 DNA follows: TGTGCCACCGAGCTTCGGAGGAGGGAAAAACTGTTTTTT. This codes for CATELRRREKLFF.

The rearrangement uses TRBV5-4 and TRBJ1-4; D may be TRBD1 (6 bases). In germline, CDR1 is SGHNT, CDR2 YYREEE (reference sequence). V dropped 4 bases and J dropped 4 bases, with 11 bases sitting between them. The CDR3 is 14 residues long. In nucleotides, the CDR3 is TGTGCCAGCAGCCAGACAGGTCGTAATGAAAAACTGTTTTTT. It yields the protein CASSQTGRNEKLFF.

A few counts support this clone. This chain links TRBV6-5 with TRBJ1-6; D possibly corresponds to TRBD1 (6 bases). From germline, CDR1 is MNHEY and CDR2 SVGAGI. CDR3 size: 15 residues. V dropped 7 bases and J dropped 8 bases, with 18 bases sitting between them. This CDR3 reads CASNPTGTFHSPLHF. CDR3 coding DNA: TGTGCCAGCAATCCCACCGGGACATTTCATTCACCCCTCCACTTT.

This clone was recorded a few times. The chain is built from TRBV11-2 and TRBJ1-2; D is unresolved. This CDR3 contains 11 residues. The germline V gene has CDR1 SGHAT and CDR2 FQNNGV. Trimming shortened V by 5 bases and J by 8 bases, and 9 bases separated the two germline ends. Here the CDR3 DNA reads TGTGCCAGCAGCCTCCGGAGCGGCTACACCTTC. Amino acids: CASSLRSGYTF.

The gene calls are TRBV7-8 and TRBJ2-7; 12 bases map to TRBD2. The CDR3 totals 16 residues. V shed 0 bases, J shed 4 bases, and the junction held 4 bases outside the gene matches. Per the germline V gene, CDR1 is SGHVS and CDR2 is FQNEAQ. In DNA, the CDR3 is TGTGCCAGCAGCTTAGCCCTAGCGGGGGGGTTGTACGAGCAGTACTTC. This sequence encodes CASSLALAGGLYEQYF. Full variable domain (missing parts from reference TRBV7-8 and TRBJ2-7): GAGVSQSPRYKVAKRGQDVALRCDPISGHVSLFWYQQALGQGPEFLTYFQNEAQLDKSGLPSDRFFAERPEGSVSTLKIQRTQQEDSAVYLCASSLALAGGLYEQYFGPGTRLTVT.

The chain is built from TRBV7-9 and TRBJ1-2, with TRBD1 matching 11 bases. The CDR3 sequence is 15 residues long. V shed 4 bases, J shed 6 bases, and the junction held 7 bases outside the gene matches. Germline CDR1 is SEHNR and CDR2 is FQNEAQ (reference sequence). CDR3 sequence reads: CASSYPDRGPDGYTF. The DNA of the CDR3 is TGTGCCAGCAGCTACCCGGACAGGGGGCCCGATGGCTACACCTTC.

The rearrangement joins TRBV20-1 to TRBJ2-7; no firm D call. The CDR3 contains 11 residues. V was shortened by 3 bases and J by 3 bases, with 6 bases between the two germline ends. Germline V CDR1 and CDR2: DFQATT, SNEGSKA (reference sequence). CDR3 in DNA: TGCAGTGCTAGTTCGGGCTACGAGCAGTACTTC. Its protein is CSASSGYEQYF.

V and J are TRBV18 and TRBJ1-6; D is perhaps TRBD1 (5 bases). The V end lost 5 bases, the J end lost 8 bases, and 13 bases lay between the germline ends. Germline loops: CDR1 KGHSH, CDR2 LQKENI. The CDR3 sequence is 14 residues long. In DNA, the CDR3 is TGTGCCAGCTCATCCGGGGGGAGGGATTCACCCCTCCACTTT. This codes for CASSSGGRDSPLHF.

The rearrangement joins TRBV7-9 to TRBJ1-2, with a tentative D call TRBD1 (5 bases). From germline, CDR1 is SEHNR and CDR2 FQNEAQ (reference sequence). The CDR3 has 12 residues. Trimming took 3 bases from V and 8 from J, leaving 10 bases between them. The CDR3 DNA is TGTGCCAGCAGCTTTGGAGGGGACGGCTACACCTTC. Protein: CASSFGGDGYTF.

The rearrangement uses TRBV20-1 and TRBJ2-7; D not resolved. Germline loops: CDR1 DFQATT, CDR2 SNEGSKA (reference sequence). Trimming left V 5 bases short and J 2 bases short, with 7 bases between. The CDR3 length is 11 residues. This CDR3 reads CSARRAYEQYF. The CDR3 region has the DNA TGCAGTGCTCGAAGGGCCTACGAGCAGTACTTC.

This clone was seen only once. The CDR3 DNA sequence: TGTGCCAGCAGTTACTACAGGGGTCTTAATGAAAAACTGTTTTTT. This codes for CASSYYRGLNEKLFF. The chain couples TRBV6-5 to TRBJ1-4; 7 positions match TRBD1. The V segment lost 1 base and the J segment 4 bases; nucleotides outside the gene matches: 3. From germline, CDR1 is MNHEY and CDR2 SVGAGI. CDR3 length: 15 amino acids.

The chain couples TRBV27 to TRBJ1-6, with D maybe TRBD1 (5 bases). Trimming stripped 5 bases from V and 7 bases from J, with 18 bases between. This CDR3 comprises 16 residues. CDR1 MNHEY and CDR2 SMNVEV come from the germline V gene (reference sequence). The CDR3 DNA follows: TGTGCCAGCAGTAACCTCCCGGGACCCCCCAATTCACCCCTCCACTTT. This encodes CASSNLPGPPNSPLHF.

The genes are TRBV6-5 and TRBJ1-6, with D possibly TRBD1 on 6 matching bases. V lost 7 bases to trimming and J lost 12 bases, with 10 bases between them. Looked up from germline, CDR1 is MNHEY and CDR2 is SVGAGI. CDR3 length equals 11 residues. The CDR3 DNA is TGTGCCAGCACTACGACAGGACCCCTCCACTTT. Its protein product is CASTTTGPLHF.

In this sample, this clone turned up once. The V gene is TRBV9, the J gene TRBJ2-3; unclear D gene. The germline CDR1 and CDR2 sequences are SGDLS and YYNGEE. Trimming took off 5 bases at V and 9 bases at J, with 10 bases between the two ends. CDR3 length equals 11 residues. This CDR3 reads CASRADRTQYF. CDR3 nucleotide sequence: TGTGCCAGCAGAGCTGACCGCACGCAGTATTTT.

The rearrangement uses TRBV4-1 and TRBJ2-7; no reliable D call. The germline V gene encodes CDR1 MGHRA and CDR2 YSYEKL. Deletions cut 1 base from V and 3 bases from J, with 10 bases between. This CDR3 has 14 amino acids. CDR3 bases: TGCGCCAGCAGCCAAGCGACGCCTGACTACGAGCAGTACTTC. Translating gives CASSQATPDYEQYF.

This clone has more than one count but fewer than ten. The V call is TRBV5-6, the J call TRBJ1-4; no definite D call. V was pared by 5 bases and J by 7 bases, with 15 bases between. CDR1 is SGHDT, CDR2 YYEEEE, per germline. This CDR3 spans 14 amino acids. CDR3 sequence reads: CASSSLQGGEKLFF. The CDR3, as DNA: TGTGCCAGCAGTTCACTACAAGGTGGTGAAAAACTGTTTTTT.

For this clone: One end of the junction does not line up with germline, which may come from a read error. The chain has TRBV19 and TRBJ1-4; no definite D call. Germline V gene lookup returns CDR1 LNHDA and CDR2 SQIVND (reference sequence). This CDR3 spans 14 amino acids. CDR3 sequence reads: CASSIGRLNGKLFF. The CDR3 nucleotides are TGTGCCAGTAGTATCGGAAGGCTTAATGGAAAACTGTTTTTT.

CDR3 bases: TGTGCCAGCAGCTTACTAGCGGGAGCTTACGAGCAGTACTTC. Its translation is CASSLLAGAYEQYF. The chain combines TRBV7-8 with TRBJ2-7, with TRBD2 matching over 10 bases. This CDR3 spans 14 amino acids. Per germline, CDR1 SGHVS and CDR2 FQNEAQ. V lost 2 bases and J lost 4; bases outside the gene matches: 2. Based on the CDR3 plus reference TRBV7-8 and TRBJ2-7, the full variable domain is GAGVSQSPRYKVAKRGQDVALRCDPISGHVSLFWYQQALGQGPEFLTYFQNEAQLDKSGLPSDRFFAERPEGSVSTLKIQRTQQEDSAVYLCASSLLAGAYEQYFGPGTRLTVT.

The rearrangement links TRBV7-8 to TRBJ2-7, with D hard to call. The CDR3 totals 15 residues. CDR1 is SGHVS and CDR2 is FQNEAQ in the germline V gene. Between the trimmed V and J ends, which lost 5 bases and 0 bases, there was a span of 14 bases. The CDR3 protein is CASSPNTLSSYEQYF. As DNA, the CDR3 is TGTGCCAGCAGCCCTAATACCTTAAGCTCCTACGAGCAGTACTTC.

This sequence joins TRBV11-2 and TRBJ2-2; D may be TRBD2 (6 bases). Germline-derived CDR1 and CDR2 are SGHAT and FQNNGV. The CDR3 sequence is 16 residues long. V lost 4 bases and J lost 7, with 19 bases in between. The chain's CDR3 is CASSSVPGAGGGELFF. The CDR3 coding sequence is TGTGCCAGCAGCTCTGTTCCCGGGGCCGGGGGCGGGGAGCTGTTTTTT.

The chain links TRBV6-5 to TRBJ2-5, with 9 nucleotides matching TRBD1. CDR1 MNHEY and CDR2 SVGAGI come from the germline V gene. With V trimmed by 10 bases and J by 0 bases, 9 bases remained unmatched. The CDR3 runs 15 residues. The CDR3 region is CATKGQGGHQETQYF. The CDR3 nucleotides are TGTGCCACCAAGGGACAGGGAGGGCACCAAGAGACCCAGTACTTC.

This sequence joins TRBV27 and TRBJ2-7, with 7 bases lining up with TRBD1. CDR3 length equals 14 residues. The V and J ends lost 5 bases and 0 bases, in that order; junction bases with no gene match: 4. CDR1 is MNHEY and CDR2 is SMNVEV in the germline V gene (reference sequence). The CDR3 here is CASSPRQGSYEQYF. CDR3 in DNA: TGTGCCAGCAGTCCGCGACAGGGCTCCTACGAGCAGTACTTC.

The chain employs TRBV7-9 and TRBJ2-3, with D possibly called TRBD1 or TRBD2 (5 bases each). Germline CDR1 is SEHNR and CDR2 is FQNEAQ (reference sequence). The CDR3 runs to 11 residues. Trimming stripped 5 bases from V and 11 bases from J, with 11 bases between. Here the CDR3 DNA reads TGTGCCAGCAGCCGGGACCGTGGGCAGTATTTT. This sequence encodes CASSRDRGQYF.

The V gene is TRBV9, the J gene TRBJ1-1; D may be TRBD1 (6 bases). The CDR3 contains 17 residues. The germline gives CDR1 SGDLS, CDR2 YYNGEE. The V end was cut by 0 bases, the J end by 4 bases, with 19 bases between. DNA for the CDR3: TGTGCCAGCAGCGTAGAAAGGGCGGGGCAGGGGATCACTGAAGCTTTCTTT. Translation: CASSVERAGQGITEAFF.

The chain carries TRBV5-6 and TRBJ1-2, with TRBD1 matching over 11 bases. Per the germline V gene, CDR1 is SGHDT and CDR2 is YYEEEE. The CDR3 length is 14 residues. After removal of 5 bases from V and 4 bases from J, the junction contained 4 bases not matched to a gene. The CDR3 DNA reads TGTGCCAGCAGGTATGGACAGGGGGCCTATGGCTACACCTTC. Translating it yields CASRYGQGAYGYTF.